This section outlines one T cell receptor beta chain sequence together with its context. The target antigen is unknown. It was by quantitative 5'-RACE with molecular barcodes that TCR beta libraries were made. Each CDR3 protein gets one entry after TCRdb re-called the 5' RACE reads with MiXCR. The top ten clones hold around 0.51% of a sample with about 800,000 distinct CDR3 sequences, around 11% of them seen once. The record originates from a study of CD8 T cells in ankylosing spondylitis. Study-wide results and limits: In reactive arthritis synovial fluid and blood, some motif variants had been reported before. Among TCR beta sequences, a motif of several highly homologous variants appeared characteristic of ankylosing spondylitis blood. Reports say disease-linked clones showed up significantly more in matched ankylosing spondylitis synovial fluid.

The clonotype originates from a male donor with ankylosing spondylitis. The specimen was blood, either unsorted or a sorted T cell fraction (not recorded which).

The CDR3 spells CASSQTGEYTEAFF. Written as DNA, the CDR3 is TGTGCCAGCAGCCAGACTGGGGAATACACTGAAGCTTTCTTT. The chain employs TRBV6-2 or TRBV6-3 and TRBJ1-1; the D is unclear. Trimming removed 6 bases from V and 3 bases from J, with 14 bases in between. This CDR3 is 14 amino acids long. CDR1 and CDR2 from the germline V gene are MNHEY and SVGEGT.